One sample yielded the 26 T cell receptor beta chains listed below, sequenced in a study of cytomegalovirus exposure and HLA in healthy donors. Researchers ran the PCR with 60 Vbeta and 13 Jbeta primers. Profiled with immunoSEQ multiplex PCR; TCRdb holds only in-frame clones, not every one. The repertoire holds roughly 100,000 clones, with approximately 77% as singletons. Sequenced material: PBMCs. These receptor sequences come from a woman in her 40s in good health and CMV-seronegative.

CDR3 nucleotide sequence: TGTGCCAGCAGTAGTCAGGGACAGCAGACCCAGTACTTC. Translated, it gives CASSSQGQQTQYF. The V call is TRBV7-6, the J call TRBJ2-5; the match to TRBD1 covers 7 bases. The V gene end was trimmed by 6 bases and the J gene end by 6 bases; junction bases not matched to a gene: 7. There are 13 residues in the CDR3. The germline V gene encodes CDR1 SGHVS and CDR2 FNYEAQ.

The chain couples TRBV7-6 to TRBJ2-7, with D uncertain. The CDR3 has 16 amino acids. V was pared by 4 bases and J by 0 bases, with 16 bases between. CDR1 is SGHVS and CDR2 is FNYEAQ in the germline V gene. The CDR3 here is CASSSAGSLSSYEQYF. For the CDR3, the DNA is TGTGCCAGCAGCTCCGCCGGTAGTTTGTCCTCCTACGAGCAGTACTTC.

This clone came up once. The CDR3 is CASGSTDSSGNEQFF. The CDR3 DNA reads as TGTGCCAGCGGTTCAACGGACTCCAGCGGCAATGAGCAGTTCTTC. The V gene is TRBV6-5, the J gene TRBJ2-1, with D possibly matching TRBD2 (5 bases). The V gene lost 8 bases and the J gene lost 6 bases, with 20 bases spanning the gap. In germline, CDR1 is MNHEY, CDR2 SVGAGI. The CDR3 totals 15 residues.

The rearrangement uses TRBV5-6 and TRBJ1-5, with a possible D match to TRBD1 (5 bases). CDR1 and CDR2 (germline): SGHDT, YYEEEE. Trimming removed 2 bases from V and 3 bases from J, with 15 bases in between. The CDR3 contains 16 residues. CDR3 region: CASSFGAGGVNQPQHF. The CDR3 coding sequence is TGTGCCAGCAGCTTCGGGGCTGGGGGGGTCAATCAGCCCCAGCATTTT.

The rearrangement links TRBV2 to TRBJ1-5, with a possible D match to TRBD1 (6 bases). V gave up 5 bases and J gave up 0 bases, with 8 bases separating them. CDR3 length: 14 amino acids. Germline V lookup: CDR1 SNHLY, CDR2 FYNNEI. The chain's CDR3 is CASSTGNSNQPQHF. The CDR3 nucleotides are TGTGCCAGCAGTACAGGGAATAGCAATCAGCCCCAGCATTTT.

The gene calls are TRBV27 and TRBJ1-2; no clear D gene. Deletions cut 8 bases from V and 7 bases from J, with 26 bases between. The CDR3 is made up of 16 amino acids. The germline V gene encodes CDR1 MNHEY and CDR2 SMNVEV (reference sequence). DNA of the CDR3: TGTGCCAGCCAAAAGAGGACGGGAGGTATTGTGGCTGGCTACACCTTC. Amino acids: CASQKRTGGIVAGYTF.

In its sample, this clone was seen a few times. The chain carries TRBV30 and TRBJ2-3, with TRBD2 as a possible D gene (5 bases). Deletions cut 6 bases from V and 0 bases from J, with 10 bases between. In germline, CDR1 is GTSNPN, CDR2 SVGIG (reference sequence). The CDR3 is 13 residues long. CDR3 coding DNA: TGTGCCTGCGGAGGCCATAGCACAGATACGCAGTATTTT. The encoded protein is CACGGHSTDTQYF.

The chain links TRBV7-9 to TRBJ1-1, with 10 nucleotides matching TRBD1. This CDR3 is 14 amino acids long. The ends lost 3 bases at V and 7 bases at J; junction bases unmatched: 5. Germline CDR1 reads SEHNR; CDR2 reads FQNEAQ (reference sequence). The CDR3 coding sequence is TGTGCCAGCAGCTTTCCGGGACAGGGGCATGAAGCTTTCTTT. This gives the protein CASSFPGQGHEAFF.

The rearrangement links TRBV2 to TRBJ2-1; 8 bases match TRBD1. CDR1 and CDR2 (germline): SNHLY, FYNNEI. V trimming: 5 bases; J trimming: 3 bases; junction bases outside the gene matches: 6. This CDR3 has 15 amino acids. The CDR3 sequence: CASSKDRVDYNEQFF. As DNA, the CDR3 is TGTGCCAGCAGTAAGGACAGGGTAGACTACAATGAGCAGTTCTTC.

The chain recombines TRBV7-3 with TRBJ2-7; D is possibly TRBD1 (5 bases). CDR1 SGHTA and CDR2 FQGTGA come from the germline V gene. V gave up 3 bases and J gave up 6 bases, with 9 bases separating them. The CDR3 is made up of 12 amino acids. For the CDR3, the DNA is TGTGCCAGCAGCTTGGGTAGGGGCGAGCAGTACTTC. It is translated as CASSLGRGEQYF.

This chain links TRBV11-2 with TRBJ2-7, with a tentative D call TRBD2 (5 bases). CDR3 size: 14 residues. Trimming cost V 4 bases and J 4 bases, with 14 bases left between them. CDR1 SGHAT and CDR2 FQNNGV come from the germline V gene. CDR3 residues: CASSWATGGYEQYF. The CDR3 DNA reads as TGTGCCAGCAGCTGGGCCACCGGCGGGTACGAGCAGTACTTC.

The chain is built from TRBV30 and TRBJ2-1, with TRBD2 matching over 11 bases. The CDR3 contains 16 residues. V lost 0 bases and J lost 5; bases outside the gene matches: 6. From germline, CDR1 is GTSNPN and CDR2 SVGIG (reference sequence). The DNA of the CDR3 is TGTGCCTGGAGTGTACTAGCGGGGGTACCCAACAATGAGCAGTTCTTC. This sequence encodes CAWSVLAGVPNNEQFF.

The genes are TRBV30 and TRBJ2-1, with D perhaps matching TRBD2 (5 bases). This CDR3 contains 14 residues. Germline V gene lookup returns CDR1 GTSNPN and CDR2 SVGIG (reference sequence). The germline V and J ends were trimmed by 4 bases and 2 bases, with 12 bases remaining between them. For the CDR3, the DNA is TGTGCCTGGAAGAGGCGGGTGGCCTACAATGAGCAGTTCTTC. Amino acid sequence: CAWKRRVAYNEQFF. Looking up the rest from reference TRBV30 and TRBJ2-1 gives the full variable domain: SQTIHQWPATLVQPVGSPLSLECTVEGTSNPNLYWYRQAAGRGLQLLFYSVGIGQISSEVPQNLSASRPQDRQFILSSKKLLLSDSGFYLCAWKRRVAYNEQFFGPGTRLTVL.

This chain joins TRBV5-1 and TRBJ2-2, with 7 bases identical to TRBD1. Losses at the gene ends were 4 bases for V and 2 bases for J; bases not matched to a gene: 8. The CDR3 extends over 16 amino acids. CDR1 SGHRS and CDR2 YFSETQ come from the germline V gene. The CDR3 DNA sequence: TGCGCCAGCAGCAAAGGACAGGCCTCAAACACCGGGGAGCTGTTTTTT. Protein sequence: CASSKGQASNTGELFF.

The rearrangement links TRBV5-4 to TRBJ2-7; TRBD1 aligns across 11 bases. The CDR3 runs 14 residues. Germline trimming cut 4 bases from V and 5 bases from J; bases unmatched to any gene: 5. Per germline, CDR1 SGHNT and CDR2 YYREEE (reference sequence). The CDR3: CASSAPGQGDEQYF. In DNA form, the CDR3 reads TGTGCCAGCAGCGCGCCGGGACAGGGGGACGAGCAGTACTTC.

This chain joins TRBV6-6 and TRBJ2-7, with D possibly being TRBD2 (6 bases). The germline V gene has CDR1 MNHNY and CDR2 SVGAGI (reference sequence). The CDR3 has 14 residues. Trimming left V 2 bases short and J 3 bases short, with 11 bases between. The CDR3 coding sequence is TGTGCCAGCAGTTACGACGGAGGGGTCTACGAGCAGTACTTC. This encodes CASSYDGGVYEQYF.

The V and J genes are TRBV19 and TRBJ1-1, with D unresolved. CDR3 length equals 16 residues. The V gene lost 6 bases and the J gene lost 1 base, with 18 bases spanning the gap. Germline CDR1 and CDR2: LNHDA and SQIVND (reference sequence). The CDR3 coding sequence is TGTGCCAGTAGCTATTCCCGAGGCAGATCGAACACTGAAGCTTTCTTT. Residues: CASSYSRGRSNTEAFF. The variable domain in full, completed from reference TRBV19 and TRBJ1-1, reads DGGITQSPKYLFRKEGQNVTLSCEQNLNHDAMYWYRQDPGQGLRLIYYSQIVNDFQKGDIAEGYSVSREKKESFPLTVTSAQKNPTAFYLCASSYSRGRSNTEAFFGQGTRLTVV.

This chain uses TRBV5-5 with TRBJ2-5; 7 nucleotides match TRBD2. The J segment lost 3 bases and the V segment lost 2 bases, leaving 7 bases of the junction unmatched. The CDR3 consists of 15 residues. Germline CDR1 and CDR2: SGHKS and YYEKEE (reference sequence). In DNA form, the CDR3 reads TGTGCCAGCAGCTTCGGCGGGGGAAGAAAAGAGACCCAGTACTTC. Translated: CASSFGGGRKETQYF.

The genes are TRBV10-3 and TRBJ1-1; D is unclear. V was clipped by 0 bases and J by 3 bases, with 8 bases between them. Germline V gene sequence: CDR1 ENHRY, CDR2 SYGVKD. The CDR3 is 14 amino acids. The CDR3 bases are TGTGCCATCAGTGAGTCACGGGATGACACTGAAGCTTTCTTT. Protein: CAISESRDDTEAFF.

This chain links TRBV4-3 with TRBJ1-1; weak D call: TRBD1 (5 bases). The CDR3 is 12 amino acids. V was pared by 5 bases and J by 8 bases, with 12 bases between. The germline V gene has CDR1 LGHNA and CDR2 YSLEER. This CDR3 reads CASSEGRREAFF. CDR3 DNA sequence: TGCGCCAGCAGCGAGGGGAGGCGAGAAGCTTTCTTT.

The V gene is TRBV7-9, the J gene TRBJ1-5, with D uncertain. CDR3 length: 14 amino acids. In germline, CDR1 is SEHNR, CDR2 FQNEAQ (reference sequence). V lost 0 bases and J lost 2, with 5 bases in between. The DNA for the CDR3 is TGTGCCAGCAGCTTAGCCGTCGGCAATCAGCCCCAGCATTTT. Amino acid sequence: CASSLAVGNQPQHF.

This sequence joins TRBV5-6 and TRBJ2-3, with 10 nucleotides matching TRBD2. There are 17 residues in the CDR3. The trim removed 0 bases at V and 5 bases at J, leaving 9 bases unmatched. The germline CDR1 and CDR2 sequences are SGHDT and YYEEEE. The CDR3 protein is CASSLVSSGGAEDTQYF. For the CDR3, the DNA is TGTGCCAGCAGCTTGGTGTCGAGCGGGGGGGCCGAAGATACGCAGTATTTT.

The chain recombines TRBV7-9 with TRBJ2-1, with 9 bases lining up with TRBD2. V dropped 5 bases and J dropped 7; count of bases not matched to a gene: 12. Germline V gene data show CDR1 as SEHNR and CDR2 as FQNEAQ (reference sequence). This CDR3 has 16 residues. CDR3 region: CASSVVGGGAGNEQFF. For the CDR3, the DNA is TGTGCCAGCAGCGTTGTCGGCGGGGGGGCCGGAAATGAGCAGTTCTTC.

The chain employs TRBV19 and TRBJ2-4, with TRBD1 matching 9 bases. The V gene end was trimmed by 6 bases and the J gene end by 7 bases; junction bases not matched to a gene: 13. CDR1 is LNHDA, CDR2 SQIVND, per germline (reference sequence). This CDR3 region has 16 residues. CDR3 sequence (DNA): TGTGCCAGTAGCCGGGACAGGGCCGGGGCCCTTAACATTCAGTACTTC. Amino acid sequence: CASSRDRAGALNIQYF.

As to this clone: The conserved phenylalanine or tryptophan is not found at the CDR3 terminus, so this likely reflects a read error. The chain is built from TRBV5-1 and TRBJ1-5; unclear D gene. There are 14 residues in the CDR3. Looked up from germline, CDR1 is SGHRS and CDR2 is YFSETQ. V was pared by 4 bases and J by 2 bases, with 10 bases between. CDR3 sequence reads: CASSLDNRNQPQHV. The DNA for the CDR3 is TGCGCCAGCAGCCTTGACAACCGCAATCAGCCCCAGCATGTT.

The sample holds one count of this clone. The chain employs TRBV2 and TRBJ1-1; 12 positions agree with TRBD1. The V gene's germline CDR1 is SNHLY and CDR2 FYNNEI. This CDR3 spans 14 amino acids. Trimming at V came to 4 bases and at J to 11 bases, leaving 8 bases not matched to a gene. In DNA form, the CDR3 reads TGTGCCAGCAGTGCTTGGGACAGGGGGCGGAGGGCTTTCTTT. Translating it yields CASSAWDRGRRAFF.